This T cell receptor (beta chain) was sequenced for a study of cytotoxic CD8 clonotypes in ibrutinib-treated CLL. As for the study in general: Response sampling occurred after a median 12 months of treatment (range 6 to 36).

General observations from the study: Baseline clonality, above age-matched healthy donor levels, tracked circulating CD8+ T-cell counts.

As to this clone: What it binds is unknown.

This table comes from immunoSEQ multiplex PCR, and its TCRdb copy is limited to in-frame clones, with some not included. The table lists 150,000 or so clones, 81% of them singletons, with about 2% in the top ten. Specimen: PBMCs, collected after 12 months of ibrutinib treatment. This TCR was sampled from a human donor with chronic lymphocytic leukemia.

CDR3 loop: CASKQGANQYEQYF. The CDR3 DNA follows: TGTGCCAGCAAGCAGGGCGCAAATCAGTACGAGCAGTACTTC. This chain links TRBV6-5 with TRBJ2-7, with D possibly matching TRBD1 (5 bases). The CDR3 length is 14 residues. Germline CDR1 MNHEY, CDR2 SVGAGI. Trimming stripped 7 bases from V and 4 bases from J, with 17 bases between.